Described below is a single T cell receptor beta chain sequence and its context. Its antigen is as yet unknown. V lost 0 bases to trimming and J lost 11 bases, with 19 bases between them. The CDR3 totals 15 residues. Germline CDR1 MGHRA, CDR2 YSYEKL. This sample was taken from a study of blood T cells in healthy people across ages. The sample providers were healthy Caucasian people from Russia, aged about 6 to 95. Approximately 9.2 milliliters was the volume of peripheral blood drawn from each donor. PCR was performed a second time for 7 to 11 cycles using a sample-barcoded 5' primer and a J-beta primer mix. The template-switch adaptor, which had 12 random nucleotides, put a tag on each cDNA molecule. TCRdb fed the 5' RACE reads into MiXCR, producing one record per CDR3 protein. This sample has about a million distinct CDR3 sequences, with 30% to 40% found just once. Whole-study results and caveats: Older age coincided with a roughly linear decline in TCR beta diversity per million T cells.

The receptor's source is a young man in good health. This chain joins TRBV4-1 and TRBJ2-5; a possible D gene is TRBD2 (5 bases). Sequences were obtained from blood. Here the CDR3 reads CASSQDERSYNEQYF. CDR3 in DNA: TGCGCCAGCAGCCAAGATGAGCGGTCCTACAATGAGCAGTACTTC.